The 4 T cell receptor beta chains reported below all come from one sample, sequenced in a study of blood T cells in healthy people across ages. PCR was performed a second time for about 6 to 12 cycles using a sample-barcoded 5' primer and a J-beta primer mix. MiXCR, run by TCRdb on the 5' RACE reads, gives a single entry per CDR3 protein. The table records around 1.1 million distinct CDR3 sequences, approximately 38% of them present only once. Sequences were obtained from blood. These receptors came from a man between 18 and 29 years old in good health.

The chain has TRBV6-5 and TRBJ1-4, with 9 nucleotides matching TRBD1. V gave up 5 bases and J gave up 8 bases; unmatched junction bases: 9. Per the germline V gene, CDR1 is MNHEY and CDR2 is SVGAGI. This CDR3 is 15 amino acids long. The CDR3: CASSPTGQGSEKLFF. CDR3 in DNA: TGTGCCAGCAGTCCGACCGGACAGGGGAGCGAAAAACTGTTTTTT.

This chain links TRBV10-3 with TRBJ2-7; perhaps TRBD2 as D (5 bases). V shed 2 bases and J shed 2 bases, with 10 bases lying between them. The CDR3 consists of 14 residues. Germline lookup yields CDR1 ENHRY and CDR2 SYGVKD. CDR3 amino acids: CAISEAGTTYEQYF. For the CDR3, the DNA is TGTGCCATCAGTGAGGCGGGCACAACCTACGAGCAGTACTTC.

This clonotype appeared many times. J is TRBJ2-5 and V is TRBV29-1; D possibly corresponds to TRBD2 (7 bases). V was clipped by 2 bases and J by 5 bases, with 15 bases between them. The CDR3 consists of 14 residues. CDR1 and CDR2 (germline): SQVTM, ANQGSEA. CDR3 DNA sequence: TGCAGCGTTGAACGGGGGGCGGCGTTTGAGACCCAGTACTTC. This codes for CSVERGAAFETQYF.

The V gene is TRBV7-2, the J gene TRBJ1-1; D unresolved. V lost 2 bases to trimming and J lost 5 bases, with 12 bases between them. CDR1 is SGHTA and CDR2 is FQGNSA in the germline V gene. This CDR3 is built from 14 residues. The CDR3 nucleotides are TGTGCCAGCAGCTTAAGGTGGGGTCGGACTGAAGCTTTCTTT. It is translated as CASSLRWGRTEAFF.